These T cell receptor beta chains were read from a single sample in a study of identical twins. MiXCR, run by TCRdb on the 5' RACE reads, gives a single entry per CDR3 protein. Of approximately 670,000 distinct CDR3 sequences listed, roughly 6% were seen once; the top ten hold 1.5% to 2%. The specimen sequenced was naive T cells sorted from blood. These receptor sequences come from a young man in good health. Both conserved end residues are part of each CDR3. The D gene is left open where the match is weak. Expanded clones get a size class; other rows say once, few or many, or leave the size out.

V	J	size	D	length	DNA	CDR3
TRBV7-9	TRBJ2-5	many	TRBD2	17	TGTGCCAGCAGCCTAACTAGCGGGAGGGCCAGAAGGGAGACCCAGTACTTC	CASSLTSGRARRETQYF
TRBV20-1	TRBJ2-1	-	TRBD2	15	TGCAGTGGCAAGATAGCGGGTAGCTCCTACAATGAGCAGTTCTTC	CSGKIAGSSYNEQFF
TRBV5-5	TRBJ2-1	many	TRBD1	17	TGTGCCAGCAGCTGGGTTTTCCGGGACAGGGGTCTCAATGAGCAGTTCTTC	CASSWVFRDRGLNEQFF
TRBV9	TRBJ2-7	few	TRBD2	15	TGTGCCAGCAGCGTTACTAGCGGCGGATGGGGGGGGCAGTACTTC	CASSVTSGGWGGQYF
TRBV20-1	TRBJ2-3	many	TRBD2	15	TGCAGTGCTAGACTACTAGCGGGAGTGGAAGATACGCAGTATTTT	CSARLLAGVEDTQYF
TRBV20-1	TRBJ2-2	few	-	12	TGCAGTGCCGGGAAGTTATCCGGGGAGCTGTTTTTT	CSAGKLSGELFF
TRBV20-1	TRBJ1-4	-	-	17	TGCAGTGCTAGAGACCGCGACAGGCTGGCAACTAATGAAAAACTGTTTTTT	CSARDRDRLATNEKLFF
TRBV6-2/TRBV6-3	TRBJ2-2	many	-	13	TGTGCCAGCAGTCCGCAACGAACCGGGGAGCTGTTTTTT	CASSPQRTGELFF
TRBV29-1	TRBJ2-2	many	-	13	TGCAGCGTTGAGGGCTCGCACCCCGGGGAGCTGTTTTTT	CSVEGSHPGELFF
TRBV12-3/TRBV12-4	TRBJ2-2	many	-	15	TGTGCCAGCAGTAGGGGACCCGAAAACACCGGGGAGCTGTTTTTT	CASSRGPENTGELFF
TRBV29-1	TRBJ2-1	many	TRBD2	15	TGCAGCGCATCGTTAGGGACTAGCGGGAGTAATGAGCAGTTCTTC	CSASLGTSGSNEQFF
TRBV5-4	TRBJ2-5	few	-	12	TGTGCCAGCAGCGTCGCTGGGGAGACCCAGTACTTC	CASSVAGETQYF
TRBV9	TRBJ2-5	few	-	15	TGTGCCAGCAGCCTCCGGGACGGGCAGTGGGAGACCCAGTACTTC	CASSLRDGQWETQYF
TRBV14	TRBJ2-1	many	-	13	TGTGCCAGCAGCCAAGGCTGGGCAGGCGATCAGTTCTTC	CASSQGWAGDQFF
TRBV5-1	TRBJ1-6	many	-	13	TGCGCCAGCAGCTCCCTGGACATAAAGACCCTCCACTTT	CASSSLDIKTLHF
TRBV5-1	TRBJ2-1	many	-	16	TGCGCCAGCAGCTTCGGGTCGGGAGAGCGGAACAATGAGCAGTTCTTC	CASSFGSGERNNEQFF
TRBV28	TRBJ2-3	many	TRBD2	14	TGCGCCAGCAGCTCACTAGCGTCCACAGATACGCAGTATTTT	CASSSLASTDTQYF
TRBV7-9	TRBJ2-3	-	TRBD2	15	TGTGCCAGCAGCGGAGAGGGGGGACTAGCGGGAACGCAGTATTTT	CASSGEGGLAGTQYF
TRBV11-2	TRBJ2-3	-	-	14	TGTGCCAGCAGTTCTAGCCAACTAGGAGATACGCAGTATTTT	CASSSSQLGDTQYF
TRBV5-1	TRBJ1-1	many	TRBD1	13	TGCGCCAGCAACACCGGGACAGACACTGAAGCTTTCTTT	CASNTGTDTEAFF
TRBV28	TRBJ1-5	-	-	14	TGTGCCAGCAGTTTATTCCATAGCAATCAGCCCCAGCATTTT	CASSLFHSNQPQHF
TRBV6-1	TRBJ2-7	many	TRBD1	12	TGTGCCAGCAGTGCAGACAGGGGAGAGCAGTACTTC	CASSADRGEQYF
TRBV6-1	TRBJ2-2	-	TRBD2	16	TGTGCCAGCAGCCTCCCGGGACTAGAGACCACCGGGGAGCTGTTTTTT	CASSLPGLETTGELFF
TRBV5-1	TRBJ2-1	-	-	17	TGCGCCAGCAGCTTACCCTCGAGGACCATAAAGAACAATGAGCAGTTCTTC	CASSLPSRTIKNNEQFF
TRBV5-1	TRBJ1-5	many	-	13	TGCGCCAGCAGATTGACAGATAATCAGCCCCAGCATTTT	CASRLTDNQPQHF
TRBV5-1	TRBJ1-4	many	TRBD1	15	TGCGCCAGCAGCCCGCCCGGGACAGGGCACGAAAAACTGTTTTTT	CASSPPGTGHEKLFF
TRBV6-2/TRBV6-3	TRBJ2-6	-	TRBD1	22	TGTGCCAGCACCACGGTGAGATTGGGACAGGGGACCCGTTCCTCTGGGGCCAACGTCCTGACTTTC	CASTTVRLGQGTRSSGANVLTF
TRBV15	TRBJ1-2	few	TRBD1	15	TGTGCCACCAGCAGCCAGACAGGGCATATGGATGGCTACACCTTC	CATSSQTGHMDGYTF
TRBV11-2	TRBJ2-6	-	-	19	TGTGCCAGCAGCCCCCCGGTCTGGGGGGAGCCCTCTGGGGCCAACGTCCTGACTTTC	CASSPPVWGEPSGANVLTF
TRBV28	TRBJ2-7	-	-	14	TGTGCCAGCAGTTTATTCGGACAAACCTACGAGCAGTACTTC	CASSLFGQTYEQYF
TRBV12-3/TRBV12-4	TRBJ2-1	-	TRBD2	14	TGTGCCAGCAGTTTCGGCGGGAGCTGGAATGAGCAGTTCTTC	CASSFGGSWNEQFF
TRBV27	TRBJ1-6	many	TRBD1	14	TGTGCCAGCAGCCCCGGGACAGTTAATTCACCCCTCCACTTT	CASSPGTVNSPLHF
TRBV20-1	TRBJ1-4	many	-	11	TGCAGTGCCTCAGGGGAGGAAAAACTGTTTTTT	CSASGEEKLFF
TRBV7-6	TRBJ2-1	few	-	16	TGTGCCAGCAGCCATAGGGCAGGGTCGACATACAATGAGCAGTTCTTC	CASSHRAGSTYNEQFF
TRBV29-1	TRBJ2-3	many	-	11	TGCAGCGTTGAGGGGTCGGCCACGCAGTATTTT	CSVEGSATQYF
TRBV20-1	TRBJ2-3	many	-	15	TGCAGTGCTAGTGTGCTAGCCCCCCCCACAGATACGCAGTATTTT	CSASVLAPPTDTQYF
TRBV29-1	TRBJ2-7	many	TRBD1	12	TGCAGCGTTCGGACAGGGGCCTACGAGCAGTACTTC	CSVRTGAYEQYF
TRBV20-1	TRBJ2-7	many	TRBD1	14	TGCAGTGCCCCGAGACAGGGGAGCTCCTACGAGCAGTACTTC	CSAPRQGSSYEQYF
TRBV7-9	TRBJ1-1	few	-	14	TGTGCCAGCAGCCGCTTTGATAGGGGCCCTGAAGCTTTCTTT	CASSRFDRGPEAFF
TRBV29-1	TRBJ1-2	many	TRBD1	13	TGCAGCGGATCAGACAGGGGTAACTATGGCTACACCTTC	CSGSDRGNYGYTF
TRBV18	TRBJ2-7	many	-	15	TGTGCCAGCTCAGCCAGACAGGCCCGAAACTACGAGCAGTACTTC	CASSARQARNYEQYF
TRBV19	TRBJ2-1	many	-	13	TGTGCCAGTAGCGGTGAGTGGCAGGTTGAGCAGTTCTTC	CASSGEWQVEQFF
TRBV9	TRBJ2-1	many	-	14	TGTGCCAGCAGCGTACAGGTAGCCGACAATGAGCAGTTCTTC	CASSVQVADNEQFF
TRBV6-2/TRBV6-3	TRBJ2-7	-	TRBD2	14	TGTGCCAGCAGTTACGAACTAGCGGGCTACGAGCAGTACTTC	CASSYELAGYEQYF